By share, the clone carrying this TCR beta chain counts as medium-sized. Its antigen is not known. The sample comes from a study of metastatic and nonmetastatic thyroid tumors. Looking at the study overall: For malignant and benign thyroid patients, tumor or nodule tissue and blood were the sources whose repertoires were compared. General study results and limits: The study reportedly found significantly higher TCR beta diversity in malignant thyroid tumors than benign nodules, in blood and tumor.

All patients were treatment-naive before thyroid surgery. Per the study methods: Clinicopathological groups supplied CDR3 differences that were used to build a distant-metastasis classifier for papillary thyroid cancer. TCRdb re-clonotyped the PCR reads through MiXCR. TCRdb's processing, not the authors' own work, is the source of the V and J calls. The data contain 14,000 to 15,000 clones, around 23% of them singletons. The receptor was isolated from a female donor with papillary thyroid cancer or a benign thyroid nodule (not recorded which). Some clones in this sample may be carry-over from other donors' samples. The sample was tumor tissue.

CDR3: CASSGTAYGYTF. The CDR3 nucleotides are TGTGCCAGTAGCGGGACGGCCTATGGCTACACCTTC. This chain connects TRBV19 to TRBJ1-2; D might be TRBD1 (5 bases). The CDR3 loop spans 12 amino acids. Germline CDR1 and CDR2: LNHDA and SQIVND (reference sequence). V lost 6 bases, J lost 4 bases, and 9 bases lay in between.